In this sample, the clone carrying this T cell receptor (beta chain) turned up many times. This specimen belongs to a study of breast tumors, draining lymph nodes, adjacent tissues. Each CDR3 protein gets one entry after TCRdb re-called the multiplex PCR reads with MiXCR. The sample yields 170,000 or so distinct CDR3 sequences, 30% to 35% seen once. Axillary draining lymph nodes of breast cancer patients supplied the node samples. Sequencing was done on a sample of axillary lymph node tissue. The origin of this receptor is a female donor with breast cancer. Some clones in this sample may be carry-over from other donors' samples.

CDR3 DNA: TGTGCCAGTACCCCCCTTTCTGACAGGAACTATGGCTACACCTTC. The encoded protein is CASTPLSDRNYGYTF. The V gene is TRBV19, the J gene TRBJ1-2, with TRBD1 as a possible D gene (6 bases). CDR1 LNHDA and CDR2 SQIVND come from the germline V gene (reference sequence). Trimming cost V 7 bases and J 2 bases, with 17 bases left between them. The CDR3 consists of 15 residues.